A single T cell receptor beta chain is shown here with its context. It lacks a known antigen. Per-nucleotide qualities are absent, and no much larger clonotype sits a single base away. This specimen belongs to a study of blood T cell repertoires in COVID-19 (dated by TCRdb to the early 2020s). As for the study more broadly: The collaborator samples originated in the United States, Italy and Spain and spanned the acute and convalescent phases of COVID-19. The prospective study material was composed of cDNA or gDNA derived from T cells, B-cell-depleted T cells, or PBMCs. Deeply sampled blood TCRbeta repertoires from subjects exposed to, actively infected with, or recovered from COVID-19 were included in the dataset. The repertoires were made available in a free public database intended to serve as a resource for research on the immune response to SARS-CoV-2. Samples came from the ongoing ImmuneRACE study (first 160 participants) plus 1,254 subjects from 6 global collaborators. Sample metadata almost always included a de-identified subject ID, COVID-19 status, age in years and sex. HLA class I and class II types, where available, came from metadata supplied by the sample provider rather than from assay-based typing.

CDR3 length: 15 amino acids, cysteine to phenylalanine. Only the CDR3 part of the read is kept: 45 bases, read in frame from the first base. Unmatched junction bases come to 3, with V trimmed by 2 bases and J by 3 bases. Taken from the germline V gene, the CDR1 and CDR2 loops are LGHNA and YSLEER. Participants in the prospective study were aged roughly 18 to 89 years, lived in some 24 United States geographic areas, and enrolled through a virtual design. Cohort assignment in the prospective study relied on participant-reported clinical history from a screening survey and a study questionnaire. Recovered participants in ImmuneRACE Cohort 3 were defined as having two consecutive negative NP/OP PCR tests, clearance from a healthcare professional, or resolution of symptoms. In the prospective study, whole blood, serum and a nasopharyngeal or oropharyngeal swab were collected from each participant by mobile phlebotomists. Over a roughly two-month period, participants in the prospective study had the option of providing additional blood draws and questionnaires. Before DNA extraction, prospective study blood samples were shipped either frozen or at room temperature.

The immunoSEQ Assay, a bias-controlled multiplex PCR, was used to amplify TCRbeta CDR3 regions from genomic DNA. The study's own analysis went as follows. The number of nucleated cells in each sample was estimated by amplification of reference gene primers within the assay. To quantify the absolute abundance of each unique TCRbeta CDR3 rearrangement, sequence reads were collapsed and filtered. Productive Simpson clonality was computed per sample as the square root of Simpson's diversity index over productive rearrangements. The table was pulled from immuneACCESS by TCRdb, which kept in-frame rearrangements only. Such tables lose some clones; where checked, under half of the loss comes from unresolved V genes, and the rest has no known cause. V, J and clone size are taken as reported in that table, and D and trimming were inferred from the DNA itself. In all, the sample holds 170,000 or so clones, and around four fifths of those were seen once. Of the sample, 17% falls within the top ten clones.

The investigation overall reported the following: Clinical and demographic metadata were provided uncurated, with the amount varying by source and participant.

The TCR sequence derives from a woman between 45 and 65 years old who had recovered from COVID-19. The material sequenced was PBMCs or T cells enriched from blood (not recorded which). In this chain, TRBV4-3 is recombined with TRBJ2-7; 11 central bases correspond to TRBD1. The CDR3 region has the sequence CASSQTGQGGYEQYF. DNA sequence: TGCGCCAGCAGCCAAACGGGACAGGGGGGCTACGAGCAGTACTTC.